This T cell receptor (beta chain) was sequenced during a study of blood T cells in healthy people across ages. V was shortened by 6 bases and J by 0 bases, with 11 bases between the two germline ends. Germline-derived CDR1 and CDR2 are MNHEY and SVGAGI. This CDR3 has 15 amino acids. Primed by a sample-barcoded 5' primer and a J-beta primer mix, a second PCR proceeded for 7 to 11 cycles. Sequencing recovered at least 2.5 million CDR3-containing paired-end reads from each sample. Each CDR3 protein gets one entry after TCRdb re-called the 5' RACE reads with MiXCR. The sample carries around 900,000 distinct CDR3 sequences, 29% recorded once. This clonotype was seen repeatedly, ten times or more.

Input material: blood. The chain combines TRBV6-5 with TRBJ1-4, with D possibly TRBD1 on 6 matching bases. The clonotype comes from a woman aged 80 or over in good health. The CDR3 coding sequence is TGTGCCAGCAGACGGACAGTCGCAACTAATGAAAAACTGTTTTTT. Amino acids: CASRRTVATNEKLFF.